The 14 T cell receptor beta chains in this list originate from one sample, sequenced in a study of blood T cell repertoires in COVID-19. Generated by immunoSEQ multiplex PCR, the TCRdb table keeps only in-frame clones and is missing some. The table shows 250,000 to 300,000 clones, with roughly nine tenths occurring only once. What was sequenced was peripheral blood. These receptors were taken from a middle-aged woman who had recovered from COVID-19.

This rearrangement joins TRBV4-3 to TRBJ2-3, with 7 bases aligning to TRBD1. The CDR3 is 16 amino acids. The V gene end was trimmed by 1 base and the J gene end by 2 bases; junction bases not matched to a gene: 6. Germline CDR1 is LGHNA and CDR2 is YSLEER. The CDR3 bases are TGCGCCAGCAGCCAAGCCCGGGACAGTTACACAGATACGCAGTATTTT. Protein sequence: CASSQARDSYTDTQYF.

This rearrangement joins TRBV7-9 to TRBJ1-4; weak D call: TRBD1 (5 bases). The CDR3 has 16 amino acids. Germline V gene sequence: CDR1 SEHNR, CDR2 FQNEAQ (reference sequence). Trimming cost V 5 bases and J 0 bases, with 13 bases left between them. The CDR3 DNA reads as TGTGCCAGCAGCCCCGACAGCCTTGCAACTAATGAAAAACTGTTTTTT. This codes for CASSPDSLATNEKLFF.

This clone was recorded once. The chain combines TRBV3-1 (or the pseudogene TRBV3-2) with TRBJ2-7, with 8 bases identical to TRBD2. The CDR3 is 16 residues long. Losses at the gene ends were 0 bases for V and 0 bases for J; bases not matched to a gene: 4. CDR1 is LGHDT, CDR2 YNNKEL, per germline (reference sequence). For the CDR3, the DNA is TGTGCCAGCAGCCAAGAAGGAGCGGGGGCCTCCTACGAGCAGTACTTC. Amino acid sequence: CASSQEGAGASYEQYF.

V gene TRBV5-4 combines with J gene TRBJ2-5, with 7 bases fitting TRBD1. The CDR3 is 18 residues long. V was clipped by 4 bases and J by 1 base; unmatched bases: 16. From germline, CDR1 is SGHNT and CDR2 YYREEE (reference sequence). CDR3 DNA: TGTGCCAGCAGCAAGCGTCCCTCGACAGGGCACCTCCAAGAGACCCAGTACTTC. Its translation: CASSKRPSTGHLQETQYF.

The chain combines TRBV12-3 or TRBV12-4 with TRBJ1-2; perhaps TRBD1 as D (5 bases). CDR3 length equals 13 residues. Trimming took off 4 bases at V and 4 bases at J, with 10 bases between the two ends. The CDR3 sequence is CASSSTVSYGYTF. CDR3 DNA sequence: TGTGCCAGCAGTTCGACAGTTTCCTATGGCTACACCTTC.

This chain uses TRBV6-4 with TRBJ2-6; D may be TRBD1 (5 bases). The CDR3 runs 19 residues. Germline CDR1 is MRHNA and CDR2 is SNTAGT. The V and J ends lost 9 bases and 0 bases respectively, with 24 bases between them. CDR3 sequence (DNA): TGTGCCAGGCTTCAGGGCGCTCCGTTTAGCCCCTCTGGGGCCAACGTCCTGACTTTC. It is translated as CARLQGAPFSPSGANVLTF.

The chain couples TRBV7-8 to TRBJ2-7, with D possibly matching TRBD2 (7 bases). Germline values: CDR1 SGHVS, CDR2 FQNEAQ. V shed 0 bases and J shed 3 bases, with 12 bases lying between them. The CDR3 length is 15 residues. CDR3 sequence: CASSLAGGQLYEQYV. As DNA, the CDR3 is TGTGCCAGCAGCTTAGCGGGGGGGCAGCTCTACGAGCAGTACGTC.

The CDR3 bases are TGTGCTAGTGGTTTGGTACACAGCGGACTTCCATACAATGAGCAGTTCTTC. It translates to CASGLVHSGLPYNEQFF. This chain uses TRBV12-5 with TRBJ2-1; D possibly corresponds to TRBD2 (5 bases). Germline V gene sequence: CDR1 LGHNT, CDR2 FRNRAP. The ends were cut back, 0 bases at V and 4 bases at J, with 16 bases in the middle. This CDR3 is 17 amino acids long.

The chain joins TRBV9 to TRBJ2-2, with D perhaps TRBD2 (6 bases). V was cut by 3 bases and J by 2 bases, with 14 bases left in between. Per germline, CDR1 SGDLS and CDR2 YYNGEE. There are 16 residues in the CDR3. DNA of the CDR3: TGTGCCAGCAGCGACCTTTTCGCGGGAAACACCGGGGAGCTGTTTTTT. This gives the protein CASSDLFAGNTGELFF.

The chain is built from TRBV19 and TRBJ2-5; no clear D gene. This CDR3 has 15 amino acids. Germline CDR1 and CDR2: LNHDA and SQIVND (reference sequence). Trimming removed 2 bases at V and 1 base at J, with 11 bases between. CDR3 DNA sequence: TGTGCCAGTAGTATATCCCAACCAGGCCAAGAGACCCAGTACTTC. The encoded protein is CASSISQPGQETQYF. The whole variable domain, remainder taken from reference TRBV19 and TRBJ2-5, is DGGITQSPKYLFRKEGQNVTLSCEQNLNHDAMYWYRQDPGQGLRLIYYSQIVNDFQKGDIAEGYSVSREKKESFPLTVTSAQKNPTAFYLCASSISQPGQETQYFGPGTRLLVL.

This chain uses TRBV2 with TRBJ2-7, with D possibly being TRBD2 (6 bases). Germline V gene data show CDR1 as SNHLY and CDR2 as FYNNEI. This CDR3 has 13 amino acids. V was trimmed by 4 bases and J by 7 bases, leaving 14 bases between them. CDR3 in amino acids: CASSGDSPREQYF. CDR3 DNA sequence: TGTGCCAGCAGTGGGGACTCACCTCGAGAGCAGTACTTC.

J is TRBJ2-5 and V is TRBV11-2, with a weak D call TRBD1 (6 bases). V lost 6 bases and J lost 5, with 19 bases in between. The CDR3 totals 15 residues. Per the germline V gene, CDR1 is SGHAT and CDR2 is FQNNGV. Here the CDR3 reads CASSKQYRVRETQYF. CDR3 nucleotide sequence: TGTGCCAGCAGTAAACAATACAGGGTTCGTGAGACCCAGTACTTC.

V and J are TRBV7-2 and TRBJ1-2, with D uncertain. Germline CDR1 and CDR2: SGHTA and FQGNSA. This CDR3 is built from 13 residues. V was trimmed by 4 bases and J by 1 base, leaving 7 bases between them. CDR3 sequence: CASSSGLNYGYTF. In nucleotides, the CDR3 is TGTGCCAGCAGCTCCGGTCTTAACTATGGCTACACCTTC.

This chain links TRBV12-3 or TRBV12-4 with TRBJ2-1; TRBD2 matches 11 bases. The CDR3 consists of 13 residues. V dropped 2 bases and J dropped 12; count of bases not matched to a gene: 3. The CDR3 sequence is CASSLIAGGPQFF. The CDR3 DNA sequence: TGTGCCAGCAGTTTAATAGCGGGAGGGCCGCAGTTCTTC.